This T cell receptor beta chain was observed in a study of T cell responses to AZD1222 COVID-19 vaccine. Findings and caveats of the study: Donor demographics were predominantly white British with a female majority; clonal diversity may be underestimated.

On this clone: What it binds is not known.

Profiled with immunoSEQ multiplex PCR; TCRdb holds only in-frame clones, not every one. The sample holds some 86,000 clones, 75% to 95% seen once. The sample consisted of peripheral blood, taken 28 days after the second AZD1222 dose. The sequence derives from an adult who received the AZD1222 COVID-19 vaccine.

The CDR3 is CASSPNRARGNQPQHF. CDR3 nucleotide sequence: TGCGCCAGCAGCCCCAACAGGGCTCGGGGCAATCAGCCCCAGCATTTT. V and J are TRBV4-1 and TRBJ1-5; maybe TRBD1 (6 bases). Deletions cut 4 bases from V and 2 bases from J, with 15 bases between. The CDR3 is 16 amino acids. Germline lookup yields CDR1 MGHRA and CDR2 YSYEKL.